Each of the 8 T cell receptor beta chains below was sequenced from the same sample in a study of control samples from healthy donors and cancer patients. Generated by immunoSEQ multiplex PCR, the TCRdb table keeps only in-frame clones and is missing some. This sample has 91,000 or so clones, with approximately 93% found just once. Sequencing was performed on blood. These receptors were collected from a woman in her 30s in good health.

The chain is built from TRBV7-9 and TRBJ1-1, with 7 nucleotides matching TRBD1. Germline trimming cut 4 bases from V and 0 bases from J; bases unmatched to any gene: 2. Germline V gene sequence: CDR1 SEHNR, CDR2 FQNEAQ (reference sequence). CDR3 length equals 14 residues. The CDR3 region is CASSWDSLNTEAFF. CDR3 coding DNA: TGTGCCAGCAGCTGGGACAGCTTGAACACTGAAGCTTTCTTT.

The genes are TRBV7-6 and TRBJ2-7; D uncertain. The CDR3 spans 12 residues. Trimming shortened V by 11 bases and J by 3 bases, and 14 bases separated the two germline ends. Germline V gene lookup returns CDR1 SGHVS and CDR2 FNYEAQ. The CDR3 DNA reads as TGTGCCCACTCGGACCAAATCTACGAGCAGTACTTC. This codes for CAHSDQIYEQYF.

The chain is built from TRBV5-1 and TRBJ1-3, with D perhaps matching TRBD1 (6 bases). From germline, CDR1 is SGHRS and CDR2 YFSETQ. This CDR3 has 18 residues. Deletions cut 4 bases from V and 2 bases from J, with 22 bases between. The CDR3 sequence is CASSPDRVSGDAGNTIYF. CDR3 DNA sequence: TGCGCCAGCAGCCCGGACCGAGTCTCAGGGGATGCTGGAAACACCATATATTTT.

The chain has TRBV5-1 and TRBJ1-4; 7 bases line up with TRBD1. Germline assignment: CDR1 SGHRS and CDR2 YFSETQ. The CDR3 spans 16 residues. V trimming: 0 bases; J trimming: 7 bases; junction bases outside the gene matches: 9. The CDR3 loop reads CASSLDHQGGSEKLFF. The DNA for the CDR3 is TGCGCCAGCAGCTTGGATCATCAGGGGGGGAGTGAAAAACTGTTTTTT.

The chain is built from TRBV9 and TRBJ1-1; D is possibly TRBD1 (6 bases). Germline CDR1 is SGDLS and CDR2 is YYNGEE. Trimming left V 1 base short and J 1 base short, with 8 bases between. This CDR3 has 14 residues. As DNA, the CDR3 is TGTGCCAGCAGCGTATTGACAGGGAACACTGAAGCTTTCTTT. It specifies CASSVLTGNTEAFF.

This chain uses TRBV5-1 with TRBJ1-4, with D perhaps TRBD1 (5 bases). V was cut by 0 bases and J by 5 bases, with 11 bases left in between. CDR3 length: 15 residues. CDR1 is SGHRS and CDR2 is YFSETQ in the germline V gene. CDR3 residues: CASSLDRGRNEKLFF. The DNA for the CDR3 is TGCGCCAGCAGCTTGGATCGGGGCCGGAATGAAAAACTGTTTTTT.

This rearrangement joins TRBV7-9 to TRBJ1-1; no clear D gene. The V gene's germline CDR1 is SEHNR and CDR2 FQNEAQ (reference sequence). The CDR3 covers 15 residues. The V end was cut by 1 base, the J end by 0 bases, with 9 bases between. The CDR3 sequence: CASSLVQAMNTEAFF. The CDR3 DNA follows: TGTGCCAGCAGCTTAGTTCAGGCCATGAACACTGAAGCTTTCTTT.

The V call is TRBV6-5, the J call TRBJ1-6; 8 nucleotides match TRBD1. This CDR3 comprises 14 residues. Unmatched junction bases numbered 6, after V lost 7 bases and J lost 7 bases. CDR1 is MNHEY, CDR2 SVGAGI, per germline. The CDR3 DNA follows: TGTGCCAGCACTCAGGGGGCTCGAAATTCACCCCTCCACTTT. Protein product: CASTQGARNSPLHF.